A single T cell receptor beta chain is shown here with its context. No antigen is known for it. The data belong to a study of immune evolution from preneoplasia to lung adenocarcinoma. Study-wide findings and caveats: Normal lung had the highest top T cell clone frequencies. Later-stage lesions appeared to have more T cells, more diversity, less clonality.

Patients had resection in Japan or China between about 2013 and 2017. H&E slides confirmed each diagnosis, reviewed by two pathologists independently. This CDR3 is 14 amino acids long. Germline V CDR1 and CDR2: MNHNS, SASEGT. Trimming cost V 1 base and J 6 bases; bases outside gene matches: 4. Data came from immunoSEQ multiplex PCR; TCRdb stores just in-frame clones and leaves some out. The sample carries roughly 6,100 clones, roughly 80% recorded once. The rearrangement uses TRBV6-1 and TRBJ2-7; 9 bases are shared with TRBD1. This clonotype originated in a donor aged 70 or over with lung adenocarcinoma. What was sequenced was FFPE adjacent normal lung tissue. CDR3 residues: CASSEGTGAFEQYF. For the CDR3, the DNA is TGTGCCAGCAGTGAAGGGACAGGGGCGTTCGAGCAGTACTTC.